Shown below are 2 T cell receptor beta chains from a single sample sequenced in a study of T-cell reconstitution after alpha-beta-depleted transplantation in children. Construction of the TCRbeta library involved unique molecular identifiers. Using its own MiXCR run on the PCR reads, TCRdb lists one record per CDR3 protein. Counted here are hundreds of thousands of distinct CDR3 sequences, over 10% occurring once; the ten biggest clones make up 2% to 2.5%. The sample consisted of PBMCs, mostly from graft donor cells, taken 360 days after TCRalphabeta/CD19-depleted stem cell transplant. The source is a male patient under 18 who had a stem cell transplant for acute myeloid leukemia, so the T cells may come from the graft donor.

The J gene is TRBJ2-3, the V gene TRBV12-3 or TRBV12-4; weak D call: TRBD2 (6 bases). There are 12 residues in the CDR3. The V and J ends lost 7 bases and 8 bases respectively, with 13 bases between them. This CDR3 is CASTWPRGTQYF. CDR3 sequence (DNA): TGTGCCAGCACCTGGCCGCGGGGTACGCAGTATTTT.

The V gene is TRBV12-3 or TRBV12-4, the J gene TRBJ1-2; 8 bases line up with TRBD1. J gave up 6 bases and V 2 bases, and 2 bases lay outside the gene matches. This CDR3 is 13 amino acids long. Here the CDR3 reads CASSLWTGNGYTF. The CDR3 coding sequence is TGTGCCAGCAGTTTATGGACAGGGAATGGCTACACCTTC.